This T cell receptor (beta chain) emerged from a study of T cell changes during pregnancy in multiple sclerosis. The ends were cut back, 0 bases at V and 6 bases at J, with 15 bases in the middle. The germline V gene has CDR1 SGHRS and CDR2 YFSETQ. The length of the CDR3 is 15 residues. Sequencing used immunoSEQ multiplex PCR; TCRdb keeps in-frame clones, though not all of them. The data show about 98,000 clones, around 92% seen once. The source was peripheral blood, collected after pregnancy. V usage is TRBV5-1 and J usage is TRBJ1-1, with D possibly TRBD1 on 6 matching bases. The receptor's source is a female donor in good health, enrolled as a control in a pregnancy study. The CDR3 bases are TGCGCCAGCAGCTTGGTGAGTGGGGGGGGCGCTGAAGCTTTCTTT. Residues: CASSLVSGGGAEAFF.